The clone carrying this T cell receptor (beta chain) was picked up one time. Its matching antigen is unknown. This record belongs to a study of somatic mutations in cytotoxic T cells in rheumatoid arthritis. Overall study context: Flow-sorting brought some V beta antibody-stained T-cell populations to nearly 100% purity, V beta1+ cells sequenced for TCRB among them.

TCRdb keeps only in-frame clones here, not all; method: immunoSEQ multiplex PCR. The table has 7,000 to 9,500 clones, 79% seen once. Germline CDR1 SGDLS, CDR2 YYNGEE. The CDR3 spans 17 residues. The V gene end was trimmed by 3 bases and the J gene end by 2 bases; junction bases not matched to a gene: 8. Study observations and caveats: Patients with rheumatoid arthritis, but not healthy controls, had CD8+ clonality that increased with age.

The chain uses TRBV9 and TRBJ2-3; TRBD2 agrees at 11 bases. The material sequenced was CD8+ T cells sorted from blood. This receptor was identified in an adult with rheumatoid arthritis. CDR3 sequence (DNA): TGTGCCAGCAGCGGTCTAGCGGGAGGTATTTCCACAGATACGCAGTATTTT. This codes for CASSGLAGGISTDTQYF. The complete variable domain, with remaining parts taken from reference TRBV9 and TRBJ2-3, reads DSGVTQTPKHLITATGQRVTLRCSPRSGDLSVYWYQQSLDQGLQFLIQYYNGEERAKGNILERFSAQQFPDLHSELNLSSLELGDSALYFCASSGLAGGISTDTQYFGPGTRLTVL.